This T cell receptor beta chain was sequenced in a study of vaccination effects on CD4 cells after COVID-19. In the case of this clone: The antigen is not known.

Regarding the study as a whole: Clones of infection and vaccine origin contracted markedly late after vaccination.

Assay: immunoSEQ multiplex PCR; the TCRdb copy retains only in-frame clones and omits some. The data show tens of thousands of clones, just under 80% seen once. Within the ViraFEST assay, antigen-specific CD4+ T cells underwent expansion with viral peptide pools prior to sequencing. Culture proceeded for under twelve days, and CD4+ T cells were then isolated. Nobody among the vaccine recipients had prior SARS-CoV-2 infection (nucleocapsid antibodies were negative). The receptor was isolated from a human donor who received a COVID-19 vaccine. The sequencing here drew on CD4+ T cells from PBMCs cultured with HCoV-OC43 spike peptides, taken before COVID-19 vaccination. Subset reported: HCoV-OC43 spike overlapping peptide pool stimulation.

CDR3 region: CASSFQGGGTDTQYF. The DNA for the CDR3 is TGCGCCAGCAGCTTTCAGGGGGGCGGCACAGATACGCAGTATTTT. The chain employs TRBV5-1 and TRBJ2-3; possible D gene TRBD1, 7 bases. The ends were cut back, 2 bases at V and 1 base at J, with 11 bases in the middle. This CDR3 has 15 residues. CDR1 and CDR2 (germline): SGHRS, YFSETQ. The full variable domain, in which reference TRBV5-1 and TRBJ2-3 provide the parts outside the CDR3, is KAGVTQTPRYLIKTRGQQVTLSCSPISGHRSVSWYQQTPGQGLQFLFEYFSETQRNKGNFPGRFSGRQFSNSRSEMNVSTLELGDSALYLCASSFQGGGTDTQYFGPGTRLTVL.